Following are 14 T cell receptor beta chains from one sample sequenced in a study of blood T cells in healthy people across ages. Using a J-beta primer mix together with a sample-barcoded 5' primer, a second PCR was run for about 7 to 12 cycles. Each CDR3 protein is one row after TCRdb ran MiXCR on the 5' RACE reads. In the table there are over 1,200,000 distinct CDR3 sequences, around 55% of which are singletons. Sequenced sample: blood. The source is a man between 18 and 35 years old in good health.

The CDR3 coding sequence is TGTGCCACTCGCCCTCGCGAGAGCTCCTACAATGAGCAGTTCTTC. Its translation is CATRPRESSYNEQFF. The chain recombines TRBV24-1 with TRBJ2-1; unclear D gene. The CDR3 spans 15 residues. Germline lookup yields CDR1 KGHDR and CDR2 SFDVKD. Trimming cost V 10 bases and J 0 bases, with 15 bases left between them.

The chain recombines TRBV5-1 with TRBJ2-1; 9 nucleotides line up with TRBD2. In germline, CDR1 is SGHRS, CDR2 YFSETQ. CDR3 length equals 16 residues. Trimming took 4 bases from V and 9 from J; bases not matched to a gene: 14. The CDR3 DNA sequence: TGCGCCAGCAGCCTTGGCCTTGCTAGCGGGAAGGGTGAGCAGTTCTTC. Protein product: CASSLGLASGKGEQFF.

V gene TRBV20-1 combines with J gene TRBJ2-1; 13 bases map to TRBD2. This CDR3 region has 20 residues. Trimming took 3 bases from V and 0 from J; bases not matched to a gene: 14. Germline values: CDR1 DFQATT, CDR2 SNEGSKA (reference sequence). The CDR3 spells CSASPPTSGRLLSSYNEQFF. The CDR3 nucleotides read TGCAGTGCTAGCCCACCGACTAGCGGGAGGCTCCTTAGCTCCTACAATGAGCAGTTCTTC.

The chain employs TRBV4-3 and TRBJ2-7, with 10 positions matching TRBD2. There are 16 residues in the CDR3. V gave up 0 bases and J gave up 6 bases; unmatched junction bases: 8. CDR1 is LGHNA and CDR2 is YSLEER in the germline V gene. The CDR3 DNA reads as TGCGCCAGCAGCCAAGATTTAACTAGCGGGGCGGTCGAGCAGTACTTC. Residues: CASSQDLTSGAVEQYF.

In its sample, this clonotype was seen a few times. In DNA, the CDR3 is TGCAGTGCTAGGGGCGGACAAAAGAATCAGCCCCAGCATTTT. Protein: CSARGGQKNQPQHF. This rearrangement joins TRBV20-1 to TRBJ1-5, with a possible D match to TRBD1 (5 bases). V was trimmed by 3 bases and J by 4 bases, leaving 13 bases between them. This CDR3 is 14 amino acids long. Germline V lookup: CDR1 DFQATT, CDR2 SNEGSKA (reference sequence).

The rearrangement links TRBV3-1 to TRBJ2-1; 10 nucleotides agree with TRBD2. The ends lost 1 base at V and 5 bases at J; junction bases unmatched: 5. Germline V gives CDR1 LGHDT, CDR2 YNNKEL (reference sequence). The CDR3 is 16 amino acids. The CDR3 is CASSQARGLAHNEQFF. CDR3 in DNA: TGTGCCAGCAGCCAAGCCCGGGGACTAGCGCACAATGAGCAGTTCTTC.

V gene TRBV21-1 combines with J gene TRBJ2-3; the D call TRBD2 from the table was never checked on the DNA. TRBV21-1 is termed a pseudogene. The CDR3 contains 17 residues. The CDR3 spells CASSKEGLAGDSDTQYF. CDR3 coding DNA: TGTGCCAGCAGCAAAGAGGGCCTAGCGGGAGACTCAGATACGCAGTATTTT.

The rearrangement links TRBV4-3 to TRBJ1-5; perhaps TRBD1 as D (6 bases). V was clipped by 2 bases and J by 0 bases, with 11 bases between them. The CDR3 runs 16 residues. The germline V gene has CDR1 LGHNA and CDR2 YSLEER. CDR3 region: CASSQYRADSNQPQHF. As DNA, the CDR3 is TGCGCCAGCAGCCAATACAGGGCCGATAGCAATCAGCCCCAGCATTTT.

Comments on this clonotype: One junction end disagrees with the germline gene, perhaps due to a read error. The chain is built from TRBV28 and TRBJ2-7, with D possibly being TRBD2 (6 bases). This CDR3 comprises 13 residues. Germline V CDR1 and CDR2: MDHEN, SYDVKM. CDR3 DNA sequence: TGTGCCAGCGAGGACGGGGACTCCTACGGGCAGTACTTC. Its protein product is CASEDGDSYGQYF.

This clonotype was detected once. The chain uses TRBV2 and TRBJ2-5; 9 bases are a match to TRBD2. Per the germline V gene, CDR1 is SNHLY and CDR2 is FYNNEI. CDR3 length: 15 amino acids. For the CDR3, the DNA is TGTGCTAGCTTGGGTCTAGCGGGGACACAAGAGACCCAGTACTTC. Protein product: CASLGLAGTQETQYF.

This clonotype was found a few times. The CDR3 nucleotides are TGTGCCAGCACCGCGGAGGGCCGGTACAATGAGCAGTTCTTC. The encoded protein is CASTAEGRYNEQFF. The rearrangement uses TRBV27 and TRBJ2-1, with D perhaps matching TRBD2 (6 bases). CDR3 size: 14 residues. V was shortened by 7 bases and J by 4 bases, with 14 bases between the two germline ends. Per the germline V gene, CDR1 is MNHEY and CDR2 is SMNVEV (reference sequence).

The V gene is TRBV10-1, the J gene TRBJ2-1; D tentatively fits TRBD1 or TRBD2 (6 bases each). The V end lost 0 bases, the J end lost 3 bases, and 15 bases lay between the germline ends. CDR3 length: 17 residues. CDR1 is WNHNN and CDR2 is SYGVQD in the germline V gene (reference sequence). The CDR3 coding sequence is TGCGCCAGCAGTGAGTCGAATCGGGGGCGCGGCTACAATGAGCAGTTCTTC. It codes for CASSESNRGRGYNEQFF.

This chain's CDR3 is CASSQDYTAVPSYNEQFF. The CDR3 nucleotides read TGTGCCAGCAGCCAAGATTATACGGCCGTCCCCTCCTACAATGAGCAGTTCTTC. V usage is TRBV4-2 and J usage is TRBJ2-1; no firm D call. The CDR3 is 18 amino acids. V dropped 0 bases and J dropped 0 bases, with 15 bases sitting between them. Germline CDR1 LGHNA, CDR2 YNFKEQ.

The rearrangement links TRBV27 to TRBJ1-2; a weak D match, TRBD1 (5 bases). Trimming took 5 bases from V and 4 from J, leaving 14 bases between them. Germline-derived CDR1 and CDR2 are MNHEY and SMNVEV (reference sequence). This CDR3 contains 14 residues. CDR3 DNA: TGTGCCAGCAGTCCGGTGGGGGGTACCTATGGCTACACCTTC. It is translated as CASSPVGGTYGYTF.